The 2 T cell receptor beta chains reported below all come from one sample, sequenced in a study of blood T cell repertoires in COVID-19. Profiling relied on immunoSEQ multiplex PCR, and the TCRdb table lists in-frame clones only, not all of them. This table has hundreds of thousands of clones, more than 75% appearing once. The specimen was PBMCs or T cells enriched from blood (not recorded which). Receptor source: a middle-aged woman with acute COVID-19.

CDR3 DNA: TGTGCCAGCAGCTTGGGATACCGCGGGGGTAGGGAGGAGCAGTACTTC. This translates into CASSLGYRGGREEQYF. This sequence joins TRBV5-6 and TRBJ2-7, with 7 bases that match TRBD2. The V gene end was trimmed by 0 bases and the J gene end by 7 bases; junction bases not matched to a gene: 13. CDR1 SGHDT and CDR2 YYEEEE come from the germline V gene. This CDR3 has 16 amino acids. Drawing the rest from reference TRBV5-6 and TRBJ2-7, the complete variable domain is DAGVTQSPTHLIKTRGQQVTLRCSPKSGHDTVSWYQQALGQGPQFIFQYYEEEERQRGNFPDRFSGHQFPNYSSELNVNALLLGDSALYLCASSLGYRGGREEQYFGPGTRLTVT.

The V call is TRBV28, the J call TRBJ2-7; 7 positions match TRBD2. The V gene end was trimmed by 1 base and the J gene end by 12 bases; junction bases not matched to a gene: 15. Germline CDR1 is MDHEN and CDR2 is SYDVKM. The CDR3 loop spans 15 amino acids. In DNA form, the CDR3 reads TGTGCCAGCAGTTTATCGTTGTTCGGGCGGGAGAACTCGTACTTC. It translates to CASSLSLFGRENSYF.